This T cell receptor (beta chain) was recorded in a study of PD-L1 blockade in urothelial cancer. Overall study: Patients began atezolizumab, 1,200 mg intravenously every 3 weeks, in 2014. Researchers found blood samples held a median of approximately 150,000 T cells. About nine tenths of the roughly 29 patients were men with bladder-origin urothelial cancer. Broader study findings: Better survival was predicted when blood TCR clonality before treatment fell below the median.

Time point of the sample: pretreatment peripheral blood. Between the trimmed V and J ends, which lost 2 bases and 2 bases, there was a span of 11 bases. The CDR3 totals 15 residues. From germline, CDR1 is MNHEY and CDR2 SVGAGI. As for this clone: Its cognate antigen is unknown.

Repertoires were generated with immunoSEQ multiplex PCR, while TCRdb's copy carries only in-frame clones and drops some. The sample includes about 53,000 clones, around 90% of them seen just once. The sequence was collected from an older woman with urothelial cancer. This chain connects TRBV6-5 to TRBJ2-3; D possibly corresponds to TRBD1 (5 bases). The starting material was PBMCs, obtained around atezolizumab (anti-PD-L1) treatment. As DNA, the CDR3 is TGTGCCAGCAGTTACCTTTTAGGGGACACAGATACGCAGTATTTT. It is translated as CASSYLLGDTDTQYF.